This T cell receptor beta chain was recorded in a study of blood T cells in healthy people across ages. With regard to this clonotype: Its antigen is not known.

A J-beta primer mix and a sample-barcoded 5' primer were used in a second PCR of about 7 to 12 cycles. A minimum of 3 million CDR3-containing paired-end reads was obtained for each sample. TCRdb re-called the 5' RACE reads with MiXCR, one entry per CDR3 protein. The sample consists of over 950,000 distinct CDR3 sequences, approximately 50% of them appearing once. General study findings and limits: The study regarded diversity estimates from one million T cells as underestimates.

The ends were cut back, 7 bases at V and 8 bases at J, with 18 bases in the middle. Germline-derived CDR1 and CDR2 are SNHLY and FYNNEI. CDR3 length equals 14 residues. J is TRBJ2-1 and V is TRBV2, with D maybe TRBD1 (7 bases). Specimen: blood. This TCR derives from a woman aged 55 to 70 in good health. The CDR3 coding sequence is TGTGCCAGCATTCGCCAGGGGGGTTACCATGAGCAGTTCTTC. Amino acid sequence: CASIRQGGYHEQFF.